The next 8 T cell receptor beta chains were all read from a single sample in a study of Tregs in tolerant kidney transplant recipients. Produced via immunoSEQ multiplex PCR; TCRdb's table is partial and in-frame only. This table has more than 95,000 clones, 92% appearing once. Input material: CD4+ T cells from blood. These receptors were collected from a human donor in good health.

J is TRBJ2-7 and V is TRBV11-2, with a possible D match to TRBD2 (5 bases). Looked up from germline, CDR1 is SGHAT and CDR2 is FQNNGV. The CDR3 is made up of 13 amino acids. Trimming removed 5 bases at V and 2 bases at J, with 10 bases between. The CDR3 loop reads CASSPEGAYEQYF. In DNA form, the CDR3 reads TGTGCCAGCAGCCCCGAGGGTGCCTACGAGCAGTACTTC. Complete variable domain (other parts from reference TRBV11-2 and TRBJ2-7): EAGVAQSPRYKIIEKRQSVAFWCNPISGHATLYWYQQILGQGPKLLIQFQNNGVVDDSQLPKDRFSAERLKGVDSTLKIQPAKLEDSAVYLCASSPEGAYEQYFGPGTRLTVT.

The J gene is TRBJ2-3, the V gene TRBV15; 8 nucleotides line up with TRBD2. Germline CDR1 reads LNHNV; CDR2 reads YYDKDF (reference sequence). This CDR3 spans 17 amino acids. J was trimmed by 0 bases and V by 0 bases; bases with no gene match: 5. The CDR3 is CATSRDRGGYSTDTQYF. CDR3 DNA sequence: TGTGCCACCAGCAGAGATCGGGGGGGATATAGCACAGATACGCAGTATTTT. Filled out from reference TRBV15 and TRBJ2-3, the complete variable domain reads DAMVIQNPRYQVTQFGKPVTLSCSQTLNHNVMYWYQQKSSQAPKLLFHYYDKDFNNEADTPDNFQSRRPNTSFCFLDIRSPGLGDTAMYLCATSRDRGGYSTDTQYFGPGTRLTVL.

The CDR3 region has the DNA TGTGCCAGCAGACCTAGCCCCGACGAGCAGTACTTC. This encodes CASRPSPDEQYF. The chain uses TRBV2 and TRBJ2-7; perhaps TRBD2 as D (5 bases). Trimming took 6 bases from V and 5 from J, leaving 11 bases between them. The CDR3 contains 12 residues. Germline lookup yields CDR1 SNHLY and CDR2 FYNNEI.

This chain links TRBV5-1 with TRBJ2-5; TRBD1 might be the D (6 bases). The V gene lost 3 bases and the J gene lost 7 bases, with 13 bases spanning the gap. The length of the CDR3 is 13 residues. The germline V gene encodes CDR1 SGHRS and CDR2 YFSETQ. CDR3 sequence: CASSSDSGRTQYF. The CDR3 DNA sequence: TGCGCCAGCAGCTCGGACAGTGGGCGGACCCAGTACTTC. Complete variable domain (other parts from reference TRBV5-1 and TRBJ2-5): KAGVTQTPRYLIKTRGQQVTLSCSPISGHRSVSWYQQTPGQGLQFLFEYFSETQRNKGNFPGRFSGRQFSNSRSEMNVSTLELGDSALYLCASSSDSGRTQYFGPGTRLLVL.

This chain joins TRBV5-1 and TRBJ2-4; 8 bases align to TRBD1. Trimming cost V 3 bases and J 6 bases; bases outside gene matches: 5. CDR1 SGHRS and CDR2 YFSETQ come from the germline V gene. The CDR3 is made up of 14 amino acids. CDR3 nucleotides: TGCGCCAGCAGCTACCGACAGGGGAGAAACATTCAGTACTTC. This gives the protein CASSYRQGRNIQYF.

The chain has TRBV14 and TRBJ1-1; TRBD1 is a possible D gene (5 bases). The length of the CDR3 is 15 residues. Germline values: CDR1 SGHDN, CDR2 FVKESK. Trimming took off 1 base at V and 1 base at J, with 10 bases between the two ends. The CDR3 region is CASSQGKGRNTEAFF. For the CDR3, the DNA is TGTGCCAGCAGCCAAGGAAAGGGGAGGAACACTGAAGCTTTCTTT.

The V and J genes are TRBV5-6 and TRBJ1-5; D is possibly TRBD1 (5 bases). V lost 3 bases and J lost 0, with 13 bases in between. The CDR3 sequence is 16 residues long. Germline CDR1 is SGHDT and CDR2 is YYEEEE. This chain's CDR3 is CASSSGGPNSNQPQHF. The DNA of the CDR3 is TGTGCCAGCAGCTCGGGGGGACCCAATAGCAATCAGCCCCAGCATTTT.

CDR3 residues: CASRPGRYLPQHF. The DNA for the CDR3 is TGTGCCAGCAGACCGGGACGGTATTTACCCCAGCATTTT. V and J are TRBV6-1 and TRBJ1-5, with D perhaps matching TRBD1 (5 bases). CDR1 is MNHNS, CDR2 SASEGT, per germline. V dropped 6 bases and J dropped 10 bases, with 16 bases sitting between them. The CDR3 sequence is 13 residues long.